This T cell receptor beta chain was sequenced during a study of tumor-infiltrating lymphocytes in primary liver carcinoma. At the level of the study: Donors had hepatocellular carcinoma or combined HCC and intrahepatic cholangiocarcinoma.

Out of unsorted whole blood came the blood RNA, and germline DNA was extracted as well. Patients were chronically HBV-infected and treatment-naive. Blood samples of approximately 3.6 milliliters were drawn preoperatively. The germline V gene encodes CDR1 MGHRA and CDR2 YSYEKL. The CDR3 has 15 amino acids. Trimming took 0 bases from V and 6 from J, leaving 13 bases between them. In its sample, this clonotype was seen many times. Antigen: not known. Starting material of 500 to 600 ng total RNA yielded TCR beta cDNA via a constant-region primer. What produced the TCR beta libraries was three nested multiplex PCR rounds using slightly modified ARM-PCR. Rounds one and two of PCR, each of 10 to 11 cycles, were primed with TRBV1-TRBV30 forward primers and a C-beta reverse primer. TCRdb analysed the multiplex PCR reads with MiXCR anew, one entry per CDR3 protein. The data contain a few hundred thousand distinct CDR3 sequences, more than 55% of them singletons.

Study-level points and caveats: Blood fell significantly below tumors in its top-250-clone fraction (p = 0.039).

The TCR comes from a woman in her twenties or thirties with primary liver carcinoma and hepatitis B virus infection. The sample comprised peripheral blood. J is TRBJ2-3 and V is TRBV4-1; D perhaps matches TRBD2 (5 bases). The CDR3 loop is CASSQDRGFRDTQYF. The CDR3 DNA follows: TGCGCCAGCAGCCAAGATAGAGGGTTTCGGGATACGCAGTATTTT.